The rows below give T cell receptor beta chains drawn from one sample of a study of T cells in Graves' hyperthyroidism and ophthalmopathy. TCRdb fed the multiplex PCR reads into MiXCR, producing one record per CDR3 protein. The table lists about 50,000 distinct CDR3 sequences, around 49% of them singletons. Sequencing input: peripheral blood or thyroid tissue (not recorded which). These TCRs come from a woman aged 45 to 65 with Graves' hyperthyroidism. The CDR3 runs from the conserved cysteine through the conserved F or W.

j_call v_call cdr3_aa
TRBJ2-2 TRBV4-1 CASSQDAGTSGRLWGTGELFF
TRBJ1-5 TRBV7-9 CASSLDLGGVGQPQHF
TRBJ1-6 TRBV10-3 CAISATRSSYNSPLHF
TRBJ2-2 TRBV15 CATSSRDREAGSFFF
TRBJ2-5 TRBV20-1 CSAKEAGGETQYF
TRBJ2-2 TRBV5-1 CASSLTSINRDTGELFF
TRBJ2-5 TRBV15 CATSPAGNQETQYF
TRBJ1-2 TRBV2 CASSGTANYGYTF
TRBJ1-2 TRBV25-1 CASSAKQVTNDRGGYTF
TRBJ2-5 TRBV7-3 CASSRVAGGHETQYF
TRBJ1-5 TRBV2 CASREDRGGETQHF
TRBJ2-7 TRBV4-1 CASSQDPGPYEQYF
TRBJ2-5 TRBV7-2 CASSLGTSAYQETQYF
TRBJ1-1 TRBV29-1 CSATGAMNTEAFF
TRBJ2-2 TRBV13 CASSLDALAGAGGELFF
TRBJ1-2 TRBV28 CASSPILQGAGGYTF
TRBJ2-6 TRBV25-1 CASSAAGDSGANVLTF
TRBJ1-2 TRBV4-1 CASSQDMAGSIGYTF
TRBJ1-2 TRBV10-3 CAISEPTGGDYGYTF
TRBJ2-7 TRBV7-2 CASSRGLAGVEQYF
TRBJ2-5 TRBV6-5 CASSYQGTQYF
TRBJ2-2 TRBV5-8 CASSFLEPGELFF
TRBJ1-1 TRBV7-6 CASSRGQGVGTEAFF
TRBJ1-5 TRBV30 CKWRVVWPQHF
TRBJ1-3 TRBV9 CASSPNTIYF
TRBJ2-7 TRBV5-6 CASSLIQGANYEQYF
TRBJ1-2 TRBV6-4 CASRTGGANYGYTF
TRBJ2-3 TRBV19 CASSTRENTQYF
TRBJ1-5 TRBV20-1 CSASLTSNQSQHF
TRBJ2-5 TRBV3-1 CASSQDWGEQETQYF
TRBJ1-1 TRBV5-4 CATRTGGTEAFF
TRBJ2-7 TRBV20-1 CSARRTSGSWEQYF
TRBJ2-7 TRBV28 CASSSPPWGYEQYF
TRBJ2-7 TRBV7-8 CASSSSAGTGAEQYF
TRBJ1-5 TRBV25-1 CASSDRDSGDQPQHF
TRBJ1-2 TRBV28 CASSLGVSGTGEGYTF
TRBJ2-7 TRBV7-6 CASSPRGSSYEQYF
TRBJ1-2 TRBV10-3 CAISDPDGYGYTF
TRBJ2-7 TRBV5-1 CASSWGTGGLYEQYF
TRBJ2-7 TRBV20-1 CSEGTSGIPPYEQYF
TRBJ1-6 TRBV10-3 CAISDGALSPLHF
TRBJ2-2 TRBV10-3 CAISERGWEPFF
TRBJ2-3 TRBV28 CASSLSGAARIDTQYF
TRBJ1-1 TRBV28 CASRRDRGFGAFF
TRBJ1-1 TRBV28 CASSFGGWGRAEAFF
TRBJ1-1 TRBV20-1 CNSRLANTEAFF
TRBJ2-7 TRBV10-2 CASSWDRDYEQYF
TRBJ2-5 TRBV24-1 CASRKNQGGGETQYF
TRBJ1-2 TRBV20-1 CSARDRGTAFYGYTF
TRBJ2-7 TRBV7-7 CASSFYICSARDDRFIETQYF
TRBJ1-1 TRBV7-6 CASSFPPGGKTEAFF
TRBJ2-2 TRBV28 CASRPDGTGVTGELFF
TRBJ1-2 TRBV7-2 CASSLAFRGRGSNYGYTF
TRBJ1-5 TRBV7-7 CASSSGPEQPQHF
TRBJ2-3 TRBV9 CASNPGDQEDTQYF
TRBJ2-5 TRBV7-6 CASSQETLGRETQYF
TRBJ2-7 TRBV15 CATSRDSNYEQYF
TRBJ1-4 TRBV11-2 CASSLGSGTGAEKLFF
TRBJ2-7 TRBV7-2 CTSSLAGTNYEQYF